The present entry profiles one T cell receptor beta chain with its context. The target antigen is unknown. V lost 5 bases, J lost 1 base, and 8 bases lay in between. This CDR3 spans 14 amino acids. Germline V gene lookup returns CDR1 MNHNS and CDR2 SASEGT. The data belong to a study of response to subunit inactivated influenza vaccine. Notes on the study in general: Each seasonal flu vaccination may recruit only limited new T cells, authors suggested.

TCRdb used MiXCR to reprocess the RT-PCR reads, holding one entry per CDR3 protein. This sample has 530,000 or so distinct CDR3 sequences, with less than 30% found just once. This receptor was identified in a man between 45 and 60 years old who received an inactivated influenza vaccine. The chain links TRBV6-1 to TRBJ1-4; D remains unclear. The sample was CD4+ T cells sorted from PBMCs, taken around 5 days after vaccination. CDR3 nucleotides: TGTGCCAGCAGTAGGCGGCTAACTAATGAAAAACTGTTTTTT. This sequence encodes CASSRRLTNEKLFF.